The clone carrying this T cell receptor beta chain was recorded a few times. What it recognizes is unknown. The sample comes from a study of T-cell reconstitution after alpha-beta-depleted transplantation in children. The authors prepared the TCRbeta library with unique molecular identifiers. TCRdb fed the PCR reads into MiXCR, producing one record per CDR3 protein. The sample carries about 200,000 distinct CDR3 sequences, about 6.6% recorded once. Trimming took 4 bases from V and 4 from J; bases not matched to a gene: 6. The germline gives CDR1 SQVTM, CDR2 ANQGSEA. The CDR3 totals 13 residues. Broader study findings: Alpha-beta T cells present about two months after transplant were reported to originate from several hundred expanded graft clones. It was newly produced T cells that mostly accounted for T-cell counts and diversity one year after transplant.

The rearrangement links TRBV29-1 to TRBJ2-7; 8 positions agree with TRBD1. The receptor comes from a boy aged 2 to 10 with acute lymphoblastic leukemia, due to receive a stem cell transplant. The sample was PBMCs, taken before TCRalphabeta/CD19-depleted stem cell transplant. CDR3 region: CSVGYQGAYEQYF. The CDR3 DNA is TGCAGCGTTGGGTATCAGGGGGCGTACGAGCAGTACTTC.